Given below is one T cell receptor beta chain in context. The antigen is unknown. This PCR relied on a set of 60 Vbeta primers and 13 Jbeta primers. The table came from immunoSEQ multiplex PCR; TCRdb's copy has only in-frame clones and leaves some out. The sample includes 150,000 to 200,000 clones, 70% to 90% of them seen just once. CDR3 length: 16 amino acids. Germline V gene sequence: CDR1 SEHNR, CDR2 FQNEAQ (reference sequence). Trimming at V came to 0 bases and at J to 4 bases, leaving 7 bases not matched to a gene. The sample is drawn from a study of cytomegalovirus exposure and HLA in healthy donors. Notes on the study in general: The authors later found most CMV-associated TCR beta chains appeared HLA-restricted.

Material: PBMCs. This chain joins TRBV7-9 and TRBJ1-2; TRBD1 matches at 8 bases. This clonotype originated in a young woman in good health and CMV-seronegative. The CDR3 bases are TGTGCCAGCAGCTTAGCGCAGGCAGGGGGCTTCTATGGCTACACCTTC. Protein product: CASSLAQAGGFYGYTF.